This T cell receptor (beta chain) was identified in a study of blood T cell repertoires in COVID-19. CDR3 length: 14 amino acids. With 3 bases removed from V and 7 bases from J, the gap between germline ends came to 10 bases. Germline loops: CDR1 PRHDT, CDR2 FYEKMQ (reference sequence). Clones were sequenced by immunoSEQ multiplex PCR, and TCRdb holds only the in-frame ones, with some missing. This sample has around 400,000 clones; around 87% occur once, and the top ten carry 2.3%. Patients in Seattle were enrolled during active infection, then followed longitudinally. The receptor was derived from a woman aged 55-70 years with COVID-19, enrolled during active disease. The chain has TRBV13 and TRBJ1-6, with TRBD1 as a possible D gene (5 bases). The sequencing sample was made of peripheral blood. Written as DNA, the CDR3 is TGTGCCAGCAGCTTCTCCCGGGGGAATTCACCCCTCCACTTT. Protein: CASSFSRGNSPLHF.